These 28 T cell receptor beta chains share one sample of origin, sequenced in a study of cytomegalovirus exposure and HLA in healthy donors. Clones were read by immunoSEQ multiplex PCR, and TCRdb kept only the in-frame ones, dropping some. The table records roughly 220,000 clones, 80% to 95% of them present only once. The sample comprised PBMCs. Receptor source: a woman younger than 35 in good health and CMV-seronegative.

This rearrangement joins TRBV6-1 to TRBJ2-5; a weak D match, TRBD1 (6 bases). This CDR3 is built from 14 residues. Germline lookup yields CDR1 MNHNS and CDR2 SASEGT. The V gene lost 8 bases and the J gene lost 7 bases, with 20 bases spanning the gap. CDR3 DNA sequence: TGTGCCAGCGGTATCCGACAGGCAAGAGCGACCCAGTACTTC. It encodes CASGIRQARATQYF.

A single count supports this clone. This chain uses TRBV7-9 with TRBJ1-6; D unclear. Germline CDR1 is SEHNR and CDR2 is FQNEAQ (reference sequence). The ends were cut back, 1 base at V and 9 bases at J, with 7 bases in the middle. The CDR3 spans 13 residues. DNA for the CDR3: TGTGCCAGCAGCTTAGGAGAAACTTCACCCCTCCACTTT. This gives the protein CASSLGETSPLHF.

The chain employs TRBV2 and TRBJ2-7; TRBD2 might be the D (6 bases). Trimming took 6 bases from V and 4 from J, leaving 22 bases between them. The CDR3 length is 16 residues. Per germline, CDR1 SNHLY and CDR2 FYNNEI. For the CDR3, the DNA is TGTGCCAGCAGGTTTTCCTTTGGCGGGATTCCTTACGAGCAGTACTTC. Translated: CASRFSFGGIPYEQYF.

The genes are TRBV4-2 and TRBJ1-5; 8 bases match TRBD1. The CDR3 consists of 15 residues. Per the germline V gene, CDR1 is LGHNA and CDR2 is YNFKEQ. Trimming took 5 bases from V and 6 from J; bases not matched to a gene: 9. The CDR3 spells CASSITGTGLQPQHF. For the CDR3, the DNA is TGTGCCAGCAGCATTACCGGGACAGGTCTTCAGCCCCAGCATTTT.

This clone was counted a few times. This chain uses TRBV30 with TRBJ1-2, with TRBD1 matching over 8 bases. CDR1 is GTSNPN, CDR2 SVGIG, per germline (reference sequence). The CDR3 runs to 14 residues. The junction had 9 bases not matched to a gene; V was cut back by 2 bases and J by 7 bases. CDR3 amino acids: CAWSRTGTGIGYTF. In DNA, the CDR3 is TGTGCCTGGAGTCGGACCGGGACAGGCATTGGCTACACCTTC. Based on the CDR3 plus reference TRBV30 and TRBJ1-2, the full variable domain is SQTIHQWPATLVQPVGSPLSLECTVEGTSNPNLYWYRQAAGRGLQLLFYSVGIGQISSEVPQNLSASRPQDRQFILSSKKLLLSDSGFYLCAWSRTGTGIGYTFGSGTRLTVV.

The chain links TRBV5-4 to TRBJ1-2, with 7 positions matching TRBD1. The CDR3 runs 13 residues. Germline-derived CDR1 and CDR2 are SGHNT and YYREEE (reference sequence). The V and J ends lost 2 bases and 8 bases, in that order; junction bases with no gene match: 6. The CDR3 region is CASSFRQGRGYTF. The CDR3, as DNA: TGTGCCAGCAGCTTCCGACAGGGTCGGGGCTACACCTTC.

The chain carries TRBV11-2 and TRBJ2-1, with 12 bases aligning to TRBD2. CDR3 length: 15 residues. Germline CDR1 is SGHAT and CDR2 is FQNNGV. Trimming at V came to 5 bases and at J to 3 bases, leaving 2 bases not matched to a gene. The CDR3 region has the DNA TGTGCCAGCAGCCTGACTAGCGGGGGCTACAATGAGCAGTTCTTC. The encoded protein is CASSLTSGGYNEQFF.

This clone was seen a single time. V and J are TRBV5-1 and TRBJ1-4, with D perhaps matching TRBD1 (5 bases). Between the trimmed V and J ends, which lost 4 bases and 11 bases, there was a span of 21 bases. CDR1 is SGHRS and CDR2 is YFSETQ in the germline V gene. There are 15 residues in the CDR3. CDR3 sequence reads: CASSPLRGSDSKLFF. As DNA, the CDR3 is TGCGCCAGCAGCCCCCTCCGGGGGTCAGATAGCAAACTGTTTTTT.

V gene TRBV28 combines with J gene TRBJ2-3, with a tentative D call TRBD1 (5 bases). The CDR3 totals 14 residues. CDR1 and CDR2 (germline): MDHEN, SYDVKM. V was pared by 5 bases and J by 4 bases, with 13 bases between. The CDR3 nucleotides read TGTGCCAGCAGTCGACAAGGGGTGTCAGATACGCAGTATTTT. It translates to CASSRQGVSDTQYF.

The table lists this clone with a few counts. The chain carries TRBV6-1 and TRBJ1-2; perhaps TRBD1 as D (5 bases). There are 14 residues in the CDR3. Between the trimmed V and J ends, which lost 6 bases and 3 bases, there was a span of 14 bases. The germline V gene encodes CDR1 MNHNS and CDR2 SASEGT. The CDR3, as DNA: TGTGCCAGCAGCGCAGGACGGGACTACTATGGCTACACCTTC. It specifies CASSAGRDYYGYTF.

CDR3 sequence (DNA): TGTGCCACCAGCAGAACCCAGGGGAATAGCAATCAGCCCCAGCATTTT. It yields the protein CATSRTQGNSNQPQHF. This sequence joins TRBV15 and TRBJ1-5; D might be TRBD1 (6 bases). The CDR3 is 16 residues long. CDR1 and CDR2 from the germline V gene are LNHNV and YYDKDF (reference sequence). V was cut by 2 bases and J by 0 bases, with 11 bases left in between.

J is TRBJ1-4 and V is TRBV10-2; 7 bases line up with TRBD1. The germline gives CDR1 WSHSY, CDR2 SAAADI. The CDR3 contains 14 residues. With V trimmed by 3 bases and J by 5 bases, 3 bases remained unmatched. Written as DNA, the CDR3 is TGCGCCAGCAGTGATAGGGGGCTAAATGAAAAACTGTTTTTT. It codes for CASSDRGLNEKLFF.

This clone was detected once. The chain combines TRBV2 with TRBJ2-4, with a possible D match to TRBD2 (5 bases). The CDR3 extends over 15 amino acids. The germline gives CDR1 SNHLY, CDR2 FYNNEI. Trimming pared 5 bases from V and 8 bases from J, leaving 19 bases between. CDR3 residues: CASSSKNPRRDIQYF. The CDR3, as DNA: TGTGCCAGCAGTTCCAAAAACCCGAGGCGGGACATTCAGTACTTC.

The chain employs TRBV7-9 and TRBJ1-5, with no clear D. This CDR3 has 14 amino acids. Trimming cost V 4 bases and J 4 bases, with 11 bases left between them. CDR1 is SEHNR, CDR2 FQNEAQ, per germline (reference sequence). CDR3 in DNA: TGTGCCAGCAGCTCAAAAGACGGGAATCAGCCCCAGCATTTT. It yields the protein CASSSKDGNQPQHF.

This chain connects TRBV5-1 to TRBJ2-7; TRBD2 aligns across 8 bases. The V gene's germline CDR1 is SGHRS and CDR2 YFSETQ. The CDR3 is made up of 14 amino acids. V gave up 1 base and J gave up 4 bases; unmatched junction bases: 4. CDR3: CASSLSGGGYEQYF. Here the CDR3 DNA reads TGCGCCAGCAGCTTGTCGGGAGGGGGTTACGAGCAGTACTTC.

This clone appeared once. This chain joins TRBV7-3 and TRBJ1-1, with D possibly matching TRBD1 (5 bases). Trimming took 2 bases from V and 1 from J, leaving 8 bases between them. The CDR3 has 14 amino acids. CDR1 and CDR2 (germline): SGHTA, FQGTGA. CDR3 DNA: TGTGCCAGCAGCTTAGGGGCCGCGAACACTGAAGCTTTCTTT. Amino acid sequence: CASSLGAANTEAFF.

This clone was seen a few times. The chain carries TRBV7-9 and TRBJ1-1; no clear D gene. The germline CDR1 and CDR2 sequences are SEHNR and FQNEAQ (reference sequence). CDR3 length: 13 residues. The ends were cut back, 6 bases at V and 1 base at J, with 9 bases in the middle. CDR3 coding DNA: TGTGCCAGCAGGTCCGGTCCGAACACTGAAGCTTTCTTT. Amino acid sequence: CASRSGPNTEAFF.

The J gene is TRBJ2-1, the V gene TRBV18; 8 bases line up with TRBD1. The CDR3 spans 16 residues. Germline V gene sequence: CDR1 KGHSH, CDR2 LQKENI. Trimming took 2 bases from V and 8 from J; bases not matched to a gene: 11. CDR3 region: CASSPLSLGQVDEQFF. As DNA, the CDR3 is TGTGCCAGCTCACCATTGAGCTTGGGACAGGTCGATGAGCAGTTCTTC.

The chain carries TRBV27 and TRBJ2-1; TRBD2 matches at 12 bases. The CDR3 contains 17 residues. Germline CDR1 and CDR2: MNHEY and SMNVEV (reference sequence). The trim removed 5 bases at V and 6 bases at J, leaving 11 bases unmatched. The DNA of the CDR3 is TGTGCCAGCAGTCCGCTAGCGGGAGGGCTTGTAAGCAATGAGCAGTTCTTC. This codes for CASSPLAGGLVSNEQFF.

The V gene is TRBV6-1, the J gene TRBJ2-7, with D perhaps TRBD1 (5 bases). CDR1 is MNHNS, CDR2 SASEGT, per germline. V lost 10 bases and J 4 bases, leaving 20 bases between the germline ends. This CDR3 region has 14 residues. The DNA of the CDR3 is TGTGCCACCCTAGACAGCCTAAATGGGTACGAGCAGTACTTC. It translates to CATLDSLNGYEQYF.

To note about this clone: The junction departs from germline at one end; a sequencing error may be responsible. The chain has TRBV7-2 and TRBJ1-5; the D is unclear. Germline-derived CDR1 and CDR2 are SGHTA and FQGNSA. This CDR3 is 15 amino acids long. CDR3 sequence (DNA): TGTGCCAGCAGCTTGAGACTCGGGGTTAATCGGCCCCAGCATTTT. Translating it yields CASSLRLGVNRPQHF.

This chain joins TRBV9 and TRBJ2-1, with 7 bases identical to TRBD1. The junction had 6 bases not matched to a gene; V was cut back by 0 bases and J by 6 bases. This CDR3 contains 15 residues. CDR1 is SGDLS and CDR2 is YYNGEE in the germline V gene. CDR3 sequence reads: CASSVGTGVVNEQFF. The CDR3 DNA reads TGTGCCAGCAGCGTAGGGACAGGAGTGGTCAATGAGCAGTTCTTC.

A note on this clone: One end of the junction does not line up with germline, which may come from a read error. The rearrangement joins TRBV7-7 to TRBJ2-5, with TRBD2 matching over 8 bases. The CDR3 is 17 amino acids. The germline V gene encodes CDR1 SSHAT and CDR2 FNYEAQ (reference sequence). CDR3 sequence: CASSLVPGGLDIETQYF. Written as DNA, the CDR3 is TGTGCTAGCAGCTTAGTCCCGGGGGGACTAGACATAGAGACCCAGTACTTC.

CDR3 loop: CASSFWPTGYPEAFF. CDR3 DNA: TGTGCCAGCAGCTTCTGGCCTACAGGGTATCCTGAAGCTTTCTTT. The J gene is TRBJ1-1, the V gene TRBV28, with D possibly TRBD1 on 6 matching bases. V lost 6 bases and J 6 bases, leaving 20 bases between the germline ends. The CDR3 runs to 15 residues. Germline V gene data show CDR1 as MDHEN and CDR2 as SYDVKM.

The rearrangement joins TRBV19 to TRBJ1-1; no firm D call. V lost 9 bases and J 10 bases, leaving 15 bases between the germline ends. The CDR3 is made up of 11 amino acids. Germline V gene sequence: CDR1 LNHDA, CDR2 SQIVND (reference sequence). CDR3 protein: CASSARELAFF. CDR3 sequence (DNA): TGTGCCAGCAGCGCCCGGGAGTTAGCTTTCTTT.

The chain joins TRBV11-2 to TRBJ2-1; D remains unclear. Trimming took off 1 base at V and 8 bases at J, with 9 bases between the two ends. In germline, CDR1 is SGHAT, CDR2 FQNNGV. CDR3 length: 13 amino acids. The CDR3: CASSLARPHEQFF. DNA of the CDR3: TGTGCCAGCAGCTTAGCTAGGCCCCATGAGCAGTTCTTC.

The chain couples TRBV21-1 to TRBJ1-3. TRBV21-1 is annotated as a pseudogene. This CDR3 has 17 residues. CDR3 protein: CASSKTPPGDSGNTIYF. Written as DNA, the CDR3 is TGTGCCAGCAGCAAAACCCCTCCGGGAGACTCTGGAAACACCATATATTTT.

The chain links TRBV9 to TRBJ1-1; unclear D gene. This CDR3 comprises 15 residues. Germline V gene lookup returns CDR1 SGDLS and CDR2 YYNGEE. V lost 0 bases and J 0 bases, leaving 9 bases between the germline ends. This chain's CDR3 is CASSVAGNMNTEAFF. CDR3 in DNA: TGTGCCAGCAGCGTAGCCGGGAATATGAACACTGAAGCTTTCTTT. Filled out from reference TRBV9 and TRBJ1-1, the complete variable domain reads DSGVTQTPKHLITATGQRVTLRCSPRSGDLSVYWYQQSLDQGLQFLIQYYNGEERAKGNILERFSAQQFPDLHSELNLSSLELGDSALYFCASSVAGNMNTEAFFGQGTRLTVV.